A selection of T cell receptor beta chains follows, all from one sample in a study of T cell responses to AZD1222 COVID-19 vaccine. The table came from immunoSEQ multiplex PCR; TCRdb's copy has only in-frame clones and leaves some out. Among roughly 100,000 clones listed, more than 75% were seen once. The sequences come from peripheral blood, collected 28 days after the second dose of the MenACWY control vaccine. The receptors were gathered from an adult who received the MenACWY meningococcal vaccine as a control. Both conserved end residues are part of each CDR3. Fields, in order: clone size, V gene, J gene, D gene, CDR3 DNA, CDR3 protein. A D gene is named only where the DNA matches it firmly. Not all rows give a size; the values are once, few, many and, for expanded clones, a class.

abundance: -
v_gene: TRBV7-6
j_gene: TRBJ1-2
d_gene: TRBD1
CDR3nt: TGTGCCAGCAGCTTATCCGGGACAGGTAGCAATGGCTACACCTTC
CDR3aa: CASSLSGTGSNGYTF

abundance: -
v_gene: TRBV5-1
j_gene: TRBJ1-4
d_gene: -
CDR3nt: TGCGCCAGCAGCTTGGACATAGGGGAAAAACTGTTTTTT
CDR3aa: CASSLDIGEKLFF

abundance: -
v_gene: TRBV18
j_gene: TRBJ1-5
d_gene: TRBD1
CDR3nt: TGTGCCAGCTCACGAGGGGGCGAGAGCAATCAGCCCCAGCATTTT
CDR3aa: CASSRGGESNQPQHF

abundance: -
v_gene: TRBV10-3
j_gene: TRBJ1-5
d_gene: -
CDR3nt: TGTGCCATCAGTGAGTCGGAGTGGGGGCCCCAGCATTTT
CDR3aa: CAISESEWGPQHF

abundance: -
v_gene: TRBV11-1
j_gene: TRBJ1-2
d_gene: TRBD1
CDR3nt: TGTGCCAGCAGCCCCGGACAGGGTGGTTACGGCTATGGCTACACCTTC
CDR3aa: CASSPGQGGYGYGYTF

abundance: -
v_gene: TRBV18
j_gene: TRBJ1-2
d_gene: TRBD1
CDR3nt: TGTGCCAGCTCACAGGACAGGGATAGCTATGGCTACACCTTC
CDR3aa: CASSQDRDSYGYTF

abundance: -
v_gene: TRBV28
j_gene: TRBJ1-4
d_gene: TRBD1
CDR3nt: TGTGCCAGCAGCCGACAGGGGATCACTAATGAAAAACTGTTTTTT
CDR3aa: CASSRQGITNEKLFF

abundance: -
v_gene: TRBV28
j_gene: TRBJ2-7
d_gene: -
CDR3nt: TGTGCCACCCGGCTAAGGGGCGGGACCTACGAGCAGTACTTC
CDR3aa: CATRLRGGTYEQYF

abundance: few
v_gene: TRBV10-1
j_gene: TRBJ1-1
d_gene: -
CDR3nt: TGCGCCAGCAGTGATAGACCTAACACTGAAGCTTTCTTT
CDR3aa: CASSDRPNTEAFF

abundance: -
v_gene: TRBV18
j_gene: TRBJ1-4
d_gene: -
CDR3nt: TGTGCCAGCTCAAAGACAGGCGGTAGTGAAAAACTGTTTTTT
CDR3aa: CASSKTGGSEKLFF

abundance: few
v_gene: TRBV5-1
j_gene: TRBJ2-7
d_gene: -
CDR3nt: TGCGCCAGCAGTGTGAAATGGGACACGGTCTACGAGCAGTACTTC
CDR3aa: CASSVKWDTVYEQYF

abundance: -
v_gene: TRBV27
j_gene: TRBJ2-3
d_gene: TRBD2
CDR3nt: TGTGCCAGCAGTTTAACTAGCGGGGTGAGCACAGATACGCAGTATTTT
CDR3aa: CASSLTSGVSTDTQYF

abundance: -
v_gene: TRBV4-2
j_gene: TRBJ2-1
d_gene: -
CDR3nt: TGTGCCAGCAGCCAAGCTCGCCCTTCCGGGGTCCCTTCACACGGTGAGCAGTTCTTC
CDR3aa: CASSQARPSGVPSHGEQFF

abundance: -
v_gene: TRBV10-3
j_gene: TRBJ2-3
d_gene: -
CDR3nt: TGTGCCACCACCGGGACGGCGAGCACAGATACGCAGTATTTT
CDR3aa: CATTGTASTDTQYF

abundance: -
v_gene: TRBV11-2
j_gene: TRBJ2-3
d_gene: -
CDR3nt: TGTGCCAGCAGCTTAGGGGGGCCCAGTTACACAGATACGCAGTATTTT
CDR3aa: CASSLGGPSYTDTQYF

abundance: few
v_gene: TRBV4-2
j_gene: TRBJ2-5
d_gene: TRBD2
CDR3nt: TGTGCCAGCAGCCAAACGGGCAGCGGGGGAACCCAAGAGACCCAGTACTTC
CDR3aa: CASSQTGSGGTQETQYF

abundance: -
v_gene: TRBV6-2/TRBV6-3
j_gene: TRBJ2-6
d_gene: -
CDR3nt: TGTGCCAGCAGTCAAGGGTCCTCGGCAGGAAGATCCTCTGGGGCCAACGTCCTGACTTTC
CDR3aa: CASSQGSSAGRSSGANVLTF

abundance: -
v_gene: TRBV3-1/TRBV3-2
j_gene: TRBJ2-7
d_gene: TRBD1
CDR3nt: TGTGCCAGCAGCCAAGAGGGACAGGGGGGCTACGAGCAGTACTTC
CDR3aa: CASSQEGQGGYEQYF

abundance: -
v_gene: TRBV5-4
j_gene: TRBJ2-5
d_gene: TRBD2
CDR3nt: TGTGCCAGCAGCTTGGCTAGCGGGGGGGCCGAAGAGACCCAGTACTTC
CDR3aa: CASSLASGGAEETQYF

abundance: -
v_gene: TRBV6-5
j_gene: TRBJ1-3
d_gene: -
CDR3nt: TGTGCCAGCTCCCCAGGACGGAACTCTGGAAACACCATATATTTT
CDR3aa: CASSPGRNSGNTIYF

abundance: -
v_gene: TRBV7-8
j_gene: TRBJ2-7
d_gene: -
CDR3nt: TGTGCCAGCAGCTCAAGGCGCCTAGCCCCCTCCTACGAGCAGTACTTC
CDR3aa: CASSSRRLAPSYEQYF

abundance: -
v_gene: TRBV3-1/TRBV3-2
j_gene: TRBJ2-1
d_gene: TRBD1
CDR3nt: TGTGCCAGCAGCCCCCGACAGGGGACAGATGAGCAGTTCTTC
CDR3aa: CASSPRQGTDEQFF

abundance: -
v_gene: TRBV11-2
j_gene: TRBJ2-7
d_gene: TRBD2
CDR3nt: TGTGCCAGCAGCTTAGGGCCTAGAGGCGGGAGCTCCTACGAGCAGTACTTC
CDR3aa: CASSLGPRGGSSYEQYF

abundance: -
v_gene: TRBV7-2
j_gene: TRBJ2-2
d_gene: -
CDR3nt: TGTGCCAGCAGCTTGACAGGGAGGGACACCGGGGAGCTGTTTTTT
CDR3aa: CASSLTGRDTGELFF

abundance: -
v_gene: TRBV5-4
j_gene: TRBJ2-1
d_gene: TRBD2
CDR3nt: TGTGCCAGCAGCTTCCAGCGGGGGTATGAGCAGTTCTTC
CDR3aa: CASSFQRGYEQFF

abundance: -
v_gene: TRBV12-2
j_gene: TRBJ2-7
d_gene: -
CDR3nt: TGTGCAAGTCGCCCTAAGACTAGCGGGGGACCCTCTCCCTACGAGCAGTACTTC
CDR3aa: CASRPKTSGGPSPYEQYF

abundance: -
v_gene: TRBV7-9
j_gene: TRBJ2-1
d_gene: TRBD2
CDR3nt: TGTGCCAGCAGCTTAGCAGCGGGGACGTACAATGAGCAGTTCTTC
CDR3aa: CASSLAAGTYNEQFF

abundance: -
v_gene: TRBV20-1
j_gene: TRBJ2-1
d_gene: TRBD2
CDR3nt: TGCAGTGCTAGTGACGGGGGGGCCATGGAGTACAATGAGCAGTTCTTC
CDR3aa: CSASDGGAMEYNEQFF

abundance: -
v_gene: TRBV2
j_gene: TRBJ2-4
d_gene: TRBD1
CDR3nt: TGTGCCAGCGCCGGACAGGGAAGGGGGACCATTCAGTACTTC
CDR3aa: CASAGQGRGTIQYF

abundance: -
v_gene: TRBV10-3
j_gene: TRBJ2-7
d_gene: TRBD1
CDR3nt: TGTGCCGTGGGACAGGGAAACGAGCAGTACTTC
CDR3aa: CAVGQGNEQYF

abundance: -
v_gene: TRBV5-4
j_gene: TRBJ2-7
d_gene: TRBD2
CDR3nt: TGTGCCAGCTCCCCCCGCGGGGGTTACGAGCAGTACTTC
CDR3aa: CASSPRGGYEQYF

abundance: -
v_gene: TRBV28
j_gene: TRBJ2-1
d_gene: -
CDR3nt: TGTGCCAGCAGTTTGACTCCCCAGAGGAATGAGCAGTTCTTC
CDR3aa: CASSLTPQRNEQFF

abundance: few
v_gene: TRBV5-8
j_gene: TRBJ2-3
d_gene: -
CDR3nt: TGTGCCAGCAGCTACCCGGGGGGCACAGATACGCAGTATTTT
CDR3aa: CASSYPGGTDTQYF

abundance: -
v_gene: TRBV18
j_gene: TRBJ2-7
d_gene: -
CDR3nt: TGTGCCAGCTCACCGGGACTTAGTTACGAGCAGTACTTC
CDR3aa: CASSPGLSYEQYF

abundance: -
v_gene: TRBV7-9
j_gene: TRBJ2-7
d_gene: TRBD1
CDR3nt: TGTGCCAGCAGCCCGGGACAGGGGACCAATTACGAGCAGTACTTC
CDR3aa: CASSPGQGTNYEQYF

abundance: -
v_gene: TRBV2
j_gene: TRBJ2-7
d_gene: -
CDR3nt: TGTGCCAGCAGCGGACTAAATGGTCCCGCACTCGCTAGGGAGCAGTACTTC
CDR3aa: CASSGLNGPALAREQYF

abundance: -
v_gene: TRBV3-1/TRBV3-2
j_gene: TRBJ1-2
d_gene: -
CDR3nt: TGTGCCAGCAGCCCTAATATTGGGGCCAACTATGGCTACACCTTC
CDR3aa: CASSPNIGANYGYTF

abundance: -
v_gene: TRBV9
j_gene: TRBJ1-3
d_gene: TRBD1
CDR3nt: TGTGCCAGCAGCGTCTCCCCCGGGACAGGGTTCCCCCCCTCTGGAAACACCATATATTTT
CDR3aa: CASSVSPGTGFPPSGNTIYF

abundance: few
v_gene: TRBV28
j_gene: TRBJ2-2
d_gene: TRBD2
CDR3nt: TGTGCCAGCAGGGGGGGGACCGGGGAGCTGTTTTTT
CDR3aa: CASRGGTGELFF

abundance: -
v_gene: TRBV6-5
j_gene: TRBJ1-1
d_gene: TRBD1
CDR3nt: TGTGCCAGCAGGTCGACAGGGACTGAAGCTTTCTTT
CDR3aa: CASRSTGTEAFF

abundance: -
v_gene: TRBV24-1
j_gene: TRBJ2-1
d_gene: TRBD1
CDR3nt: TGTGCCACCGCGGGACAGGGGAACAATGAGCAGTTCTTC
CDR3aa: CATAGQGNNEQFF

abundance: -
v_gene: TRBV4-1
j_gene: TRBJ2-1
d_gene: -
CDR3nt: TGCGCCAGCAGCCTTTTACCGGGAATCGCCTACAATGAGCAGTTCTTC
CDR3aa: CASSLLPGIAYNEQFF